The next 8 T cell receptor beta chains were all read from a single sample in a study of T cell repertoires in cytomegalovirus infection. The antigens these receptors bind are not known. TCRdb independently ran MiXCR on the reads; one entry per CDR3 protein. The sample holds around 89,000 distinct CDR3 sequences, about 29% seen once. The sequencing used CD8+ T cells from cultured PBMCs, collected from culture after CMV antigen stimulation. These TCRs come from a human donor in good health (CMV status not recorded). Some clones in this sample may be carry-over from other donors' samples.

The rearrangement uses TRBV7-2 and TRBJ2-3; no firm D call. Germline V gene data show CDR1 as SGHTA and CDR2 as FQGNSA. The CDR3 contains 13 residues. The V and J ends lost 3 bases and 3 bases respectively, with 7 bases between them. The CDR3: CASSLVETDTQYF. CDR3 bases: TGTGCCAGCAGCTTGGTCGAGACAGATACGCAGTATTTT.

The genes are TRBV6-5 and TRBJ1-1; D might be TRBD1 (6 bases). Germline lookup yields CDR1 MNHEY and CDR2 SVGAGI. The V and J ends lost 7 bases and 3 bases respectively, with 18 bases between them. This CDR3 spans 15 amino acids. CDR3 region: CASNQPGGLDTEAFF. CDR3 sequence (DNA): TGTGCCAGCAATCAACCGGGGGGCTTGGACACTGAAGCTTTCTTT.

The V call is TRBV12-3 or TRBV12-4, the J call TRBJ1-1, with a weak D call TRBD1 (5 bases). V dropped 6 bases and J dropped 7 bases, with 18 bases sitting between them. This CDR3 is built from 14 residues. The CDR3 reads CASRKGQGRNEAFF. The CDR3 nucleotides are TGTGCCAGCAGAAAAGGACAAGGGAGGAATGAAGCTTTCTTT.

The rearrangement joins TRBV4-1 to TRBJ2-5; D may be TRBD1 (6 bases). The V and J ends lost 3 bases and 7 bases respectively, with 21 bases between them. The germline CDR1 and CDR2 sequences are MGHRA and YSYEKL. There are 16 residues in the CDR3. The CDR3: CASSQATQGTHGTQYF. The CDR3 coding sequence is TGCGCCAGCAGCCAGGCAACCCAGGGGACGCATGGGACCCAGTACTTC.

In this sample, this clonotype turned up a few times. This chain connects TRBV19 to TRBJ1-1; no clear D. Germline-derived CDR1 and CDR2 are LNHDA and SQIVND (reference sequence). V lost 0 bases and J lost 8, with 10 bases in between. This CDR3 has 13 amino acids. Written as DNA, the CDR3 is TGTGCCAGTAGTATAGATCGCGGGATGGAAGCTTTCTTT. Translation gives CASSIDRGMEAFF.

This clonotype has a count of ten or more. The chain employs TRBV7-7 and TRBJ1-5, with D unresolved. The CDR3 consists of 13 residues. The ends were cut back, 1 base at V and 4 bases at J, with 5 bases in the middle. Germline CDR1 and CDR2: SSHAT and FNYEAQ (reference sequence). The CDR3 nucleotides read TGTGCCAGCAGCTTAGATCTGAATCAGCCCCAGCATTTT. It encodes CASSLDLNQPQHF.

This clonotype was detected a few times. V usage is TRBV6-6 and J usage is TRBJ2-1; TRBD2 aligns across 12 bases. V lost 2 bases to trimming and J lost 9 bases; unmatched junction nucleotides: 11. CDR3 length: 17 amino acids. CDR1 is MNHNY and CDR2 is SVGAGI in the germline V gene (reference sequence). As DNA, the CDR3 is TGTGCCAGCAGTTACGCTCCTAGCGGGGGGGGACGGGGTGAGCAGTTCTTC. Its translation is CASSYAPSGGGRGEQFF.

This chain uses TRBV2 with TRBJ2-7; 11 positions agree with TRBD1. Germline V CDR1 and CDR2: SNHLY, FYNNEI. Unmatched junction bases numbered 6, after V lost 7 bases and J lost 4 bases. The CDR3 consists of 14 residues. CDR3 protein: CASIGQGALYEQYF. The CDR3 coding sequence is TGTGCCAGCATAGGACAGGGGGCTTTATACGAGCAGTACTTC.